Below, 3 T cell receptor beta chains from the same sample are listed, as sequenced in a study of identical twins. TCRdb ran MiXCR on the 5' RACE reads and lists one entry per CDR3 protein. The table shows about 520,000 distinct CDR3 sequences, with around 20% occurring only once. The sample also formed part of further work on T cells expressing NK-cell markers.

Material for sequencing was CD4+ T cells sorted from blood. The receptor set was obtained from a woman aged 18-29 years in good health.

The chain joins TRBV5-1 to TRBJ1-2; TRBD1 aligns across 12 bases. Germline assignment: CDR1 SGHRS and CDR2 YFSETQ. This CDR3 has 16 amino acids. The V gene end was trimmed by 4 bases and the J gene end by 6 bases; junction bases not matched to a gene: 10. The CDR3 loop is CASSRGTGGVMNGYTF. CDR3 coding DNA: TGCGCCAGCAGCAGGGGGACAGGGGGCGTAATGAATGGCTACACCTTC.

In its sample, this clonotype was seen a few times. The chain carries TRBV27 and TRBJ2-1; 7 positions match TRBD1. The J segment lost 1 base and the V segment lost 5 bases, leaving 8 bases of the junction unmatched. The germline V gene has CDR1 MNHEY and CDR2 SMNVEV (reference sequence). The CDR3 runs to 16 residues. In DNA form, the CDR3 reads TGTGCCAGCAGTACTTACAGGGGTAGGTCCTACAATGAGCAGTTCTTC. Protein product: CASSTYRGRSYNEQFF.

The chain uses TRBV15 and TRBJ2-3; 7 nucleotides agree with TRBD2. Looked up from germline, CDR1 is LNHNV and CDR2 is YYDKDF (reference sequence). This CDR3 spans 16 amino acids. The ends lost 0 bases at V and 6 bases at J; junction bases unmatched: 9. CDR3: CATSREAGYGRDTQYF. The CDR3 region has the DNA TGTGCCACCAGCAGAGAGGCGGGCTACGGGAGGGATACGCAGTATTTT.